This entry lists 17 T cell receptor beta chains sequenced from one sample in a study of blood T cell repertoires in COVID-19. The method was immunoSEQ multiplex PCR; TCRdb's version includes in-frame clones alone and lacks a portion of them. The sample lists 250,000 to 350,000 clones; roughly 90% were seen once. Sample: PBMCs or T cells enriched from blood (not recorded which). These receptors came from a man aged 55 to 70 who had recovered from COVID-19.

Here the CDR3 DNA reads TGCGCCAGCAGAGTCTCCCTTTCCGGGACAAATTTGGGCGGCTACACCTTC. Its protein product is CASRVSLSGTNLGGYTF. V usage is TRBV5-1 and J usage is TRBJ1-2, with a tentative D call TRBD1 (6 bases). Germline V gene sequence: CDR1 SGHRS, CDR2 YFSETQ. The CDR3 is 17 residues long. The V end lost 5 bases, the J end lost 8 bases, and 28 bases lay between the germline ends.

This chain joins TRBV9 and TRBJ2-1, with 10 bases aligning to TRBD2. CDR3 length: 16 amino acids. V lost 0 bases and J lost 8; bases outside the gene matches: 8. The V gene's germline CDR1 is SGDLS and CDR2 YYNGEE. The CDR3 spells CASSVVPSGGRDEQFF. The DNA for the CDR3 is TGTGCCAGCAGCGTAGTTCCTAGCGGGGGCCGGGATGAGCAGTTCTTC.

This clone was detected only once. The rearrangement uses TRBV2 and TRBJ1-2, with D perhaps TRBD1 (6 bases). The CDR3 covers 14 residues. Trimming removed 5 bases at V and 2 bases at J, with 12 bases between. Germline V gene data show CDR1 as SNHLY and CDR2 as FYNNEI. Here the CDR3 reads CASSLQGNNYGYTF. The DNA for the CDR3 is TGTGCCAGCAGTCTACAGGGCAACAACTATGGCTACACCTTC.

The genes are TRBV20-1 and TRBJ2-3; a possible D gene is TRBD2 (5 bases). V shed 3 bases and J shed 4 bases, with 17 bases lying between them. The CDR3 is 15 residues long. Germline V CDR1 and CDR2: DFQATT, SNEGSKA (reference sequence). The CDR3 sequence: CSASSVGVGADTQYF. DNA of the CDR3: TGCAGTGCTAGTTCGGTGGGAGTAGGCGCAGATACGCAGTATTTT.

The rearrangement links TRBV27 to TRBJ2-5; TRBD1 agrees at 8 bases. This CDR3 has 13 residues. CDR1 is MNHEY and CDR2 is SMNVEV in the germline V gene (reference sequence). V was pared by 4 bases and J by 6 bases, with 4 bases of the junction left unmatched. The CDR3 nucleotides read TGTGCCAGCAGTTCAGGGGGCGAAAAGACCCAGTACTTC. This codes for CASSSGGEKTQYF.

The chain carries TRBV9 and TRBJ2-5; the match to TRBD2 covers 11 bases. After removal of 0 bases from V and 1 base from J, the junction contained 5 bases not matched to a gene. The CDR3 totals 17 residues. Germline CDR1 is SGDLS and CDR2 is YYNGEE. CDR3 residues: CASSVGLAGGAQETQYF. The CDR3 DNA follows: TGTGCCAGCAGCGTAGGATTAGCGGGAGGGGCCCAAGAGACCCAGTACTTC. The whole variable domain, remainder taken from reference TRBV9 and TRBJ2-5, is DSGVTQTPKHLITATGQRVTLRCSPRSGDLSVYWYQQSLDQGLQFLIQYYNGEERAKGNILERFSAQQFPDLHSELNLSSLELGDSALYFCASSVGLAGGAQETQYFGPGTRLLVL.

The chain employs TRBV4-3 and TRBJ1-2; 10 nucleotides align to TRBD1. V shed 6 bases, J shed 6 bases, and the junction held 22 bases outside the gene matches. This CDR3 is built from 19 residues. Germline V gene data show CDR1 as LGHNA and CDR2 as YSLEER. CDR3 DNA: TGCGCCAGCAGAGAAACCGGGACAGGGGTCGGGCAGGGGGTTGATGGCTACACCTTC. Translated, it gives CASRETGTGVGQGVDGYTF.

The chain links TRBV6-2 or TRBV6-3 to TRBJ1-1; D may be TRBD1 (6 bases). The V and J ends lost 5 bases and 4 bases respectively, with 11 bases between them. Germline CDR1 and CDR2: MNHEY and SVGEGT. The CDR3 sequence is 13 residues long. DNA of the CDR3: TGTGCCAGCAGTGCGGGGGGGCGCACTGAAGCTTTCTTT. Translation: CASSAGGRTEAFF.

The V and J genes are TRBV29-1 and TRBJ1-2; 11 bases agree with TRBD1. V gave up 7 bases and J gave up 3 bases; unmatched junction bases: 10. Germline loops: CDR1 SQVTM, CDR2 ANQGSEA. This CDR3 has 15 amino acids. This chain's CDR3 is CSAHGQGALDYGYTF. For the CDR3, the DNA is TGCAGCGCCCATGGACAGGGGGCCCTTGACTATGGCTACACCTTC.

This clone occurred once. The chain is built from TRBV27 and TRBJ1-1; possible D gene TRBD1, 6 bases. Trimming removed 5 bases from V and 4 bases from J, with 17 bases in between. The CDR3 length is 15 residues. Germline V CDR1 and CDR2: MNHEY, SMNVEV (reference sequence). CDR3 loop: CASSIQQGSATEAFF. CDR3 DNA sequence: TGTGCCAGCAGTATTCAACAGGGATCGGCCACTGAAGCTTTCTTT.

The J gene is TRBJ1-2, the V gene TRBV19; weak D call: TRBD1 (6 bases). The germline V gene encodes CDR1 LNHDA and CDR2 SQIVND (reference sequence). Trimming cost V 3 bases and J 5 bases, with 13 bases left between them. The CDR3 sequence is 14 residues long. The CDR3 sequence: CASSIFRQDYGYTF. CDR3 bases: TGTGCCAGTAGTATTTTTCGACAGGATTATGGCTACACCTTC.

The CDR3 nucleotides read TGTGCCAGTTCTTTGGGGACAGGGGAATACGAGCAGTACTTC. Protein: CASSLGTGEYEQYF. This chain joins TRBV10-3 and TRBJ2-7, with TRBD1 matching 10 bases. This CDR3 has 14 residues. CDR1 is ENHRY, CDR2 SYGVKD, per germline. V lost 10 bases, J lost 4 bases, and 10 bases stayed unmatched.

The rearrangement uses TRBV20-1 and TRBJ2-7; D not certain. In germline, CDR1 is DFQATT, CDR2 SNEGSKA (reference sequence). The CDR3 runs 11 residues. Trimming stripped 6 bases from V and 4 bases from J, with 10 bases between. The CDR3 DNA is TGCAGTGCCCTAGACGGGTACGAGCAGTACTTC. Translating it yields CSALDGYEQYF.

J is TRBJ2-1 and V is TRBV24-1, with 7 bases aligning to TRBD2. The CDR3 runs 17 residues. From germline, CDR1 is KGHDR and CDR2 SFDVKD. V shed 10 bases, J shed 3 bases, and the junction held 17 bases outside the gene matches. CDR3 coding DNA: TGTGCCACTAGAGGAGCGGGGACCCAGACAAACTACAATGAGCAGTTCTTC. Translation gives CATRGAGTQTNYNEQFF.

The genes are TRBV7-8 and TRBJ1-3, with a tentative D call TRBD1 (5 bases). The CDR3 length is 17 residues. In germline, CDR1 is SGHVS, CDR2 FQNEAQ. With 6 bases removed from V and 4 bases from J, the gap between germline ends came to 22 bases. This CDR3 reads CASRSGGSGNSGNTIYF. CDR3 sequence (DNA): TGTGCCAGCAGGTCCGGGGGGTCGGGGAATTCCGGAAACACCATATATTTT.

CDR3 protein: CASLSYNEQFF. The CDR3 DNA follows: TGTGCCAGCCTCTCCTACAATGAGCAGTTCTTC. The chain joins TRBV7-9 to TRBJ2-1; D unclear. The CDR3 consists of 11 residues. V was trimmed by 8 bases and J by 0 bases, leaving 2 bases between them. In germline, CDR1 is SEHNR, CDR2 FQNEAQ (reference sequence).

The chain has TRBV7-2 and TRBJ2-1, with 10 bases identical to TRBD2. The CDR3 runs 15 residues. Germline V gene data show CDR1 as SGHTA and CDR2 as FQGNSA. V was clipped by 5 bases and J by 7 bases; unmatched bases: 8. The CDR3 is CASSLSGGVFNEQFF. The DNA of the CDR3 is TGTGCCAGCAGCCTGAGCGGGGGGGTCTTTAATGAGCAGTTCTTC.